A selection of T cell receptor beta chains follows, all from one sample in a study of Graves' ophthalmopathy and Graves' hyperthyroidism. TCRdb re-analysed the multiplex PCR reads in MiXCR, keeping a single row per CDR3 protein. Of roughly 500,000 distinct CDR3 sequences in the sample, 13% to 15% were seen once. The source material was blood. These TCRs come from a woman between 25 and 40 years old with Graves' ophthalmopathy. The CDR3 runs from the conserved cysteine through the conserved F or W. A D gene is named only where the DNA matches it firmly. A row's size may be missing; if present it is once, few, many or a size class.

>TRBV28|NA|TRBJ1-1|many
TGTGCCATACGGGGAGGGACTATGAACACTGAAGCTTTCTTT
CAIRGGTMNTEAFF
>TRBV27|NA|TRBJ2-4|few
TGTGCCAGCAGTGCCCTGATAGAAGCCAAAAACATTCAGTACTTC
CASSALIEAKNIQYF
>TRBV6-5|NA|TRBJ2-3|few
TGTGCCAGCAGTTACTTAGCGGAGAGGTCTTTT
CASSYLAERSF
>TRBV27|NA|TRBJ2-7|NA
TGTGCCAGCAGCCAACGGGTTCATTACTACGAGCAGTACTTC
CASSQRVHYYEQYF
>TRBV7-2|TRBD1|TRBJ1-5|NA
TGTGCCAGCAGCTTATCGTCGACAGGGTATCAGCCCCAGCATTTT
CASSLSSTGYQPQHF
>TRBV4-1|NA|TRBJ1-1|many
TGCGCCAGCAGCCTACCCCCTGAAGCTTTCTTT
CASSLPPEAFF
>TRBV29-1|NA|TRBJ2-5|many
TGCAGCGTTGGTGAGGGGTTGGGGCCGGAGACCCAGTACTTC
CSVGEGLGPETQYF
>TRBV19|NA|TRBJ1-1|few
TGTGCCAGTAGTGTGAGGGGCGCTGAAGCTTTCTTT
CASSVRGAEAFF
>TRBV6-1|NA|TRBJ2-7|many
TGTGCCAGCAGTGAGACAGCCTACGAGCAGTACTTC
CASSETAYEQYF
>TRBV19|NA|TRBJ1-1|many
TGTGCCAGTAGTACCCCGGAGGGGGGAGAAGCTTTCTTT
CASSTPEGGEAFF
>TRBV6-5|NA|TRBJ1-1|many
TGTGCCAGCAGTTATACGAAGGGGGGCACTGAAGCTTTCTTT
CASSYTKGGTEAFF
>TRBV11-2|TRBD1|TRBJ2-7|many
TGTGCCAGCAGCTTAGGGCCCGGGACAGGGCAGGAACAGTACTTC
CASSLGPGTGQEQYF
>TRBV7-9|NA|TRBJ2-7|many
TGTGCCAGCAGCTTAGCAGGGGACGCTTACGAGCAGTACTTC
CASSLAGDAYEQYF
>TRBV4-1|TRBD1|TRBJ1-5|NA
TGCGCCAGCAGCCGCGGGACAGGGATGGGTCAGCCCCAGCATTTT
CASSRGTGMGQPQHF
>TRBV20-1|TRBD2|TRBJ2-7|NA
TGCAGTGCCACGGGACTAGCCTCCTACGAGCAGTACTTC
CSATGLASYEQYF
>TRBV28|NA|TRBJ2-2|many
TGTGCCAGCAGTTTCGGACTCTACACCGGGGAGCTGTTTTTT
CASSFGLYTGELFF
>TRBV12-3/TRBV12-4|TRBD2|TRBJ2-2|many
TGTGCCAGCAGTTTTCCTAGCGGGATTGACACCGGGGAGCTGTTTTTT
CASSFPSGIDTGELFF
>TRBV29-1|TRBD1|TRBJ2-3|few
TGCAGCGTCGGACAGGGGAGAGCAGATACGCAGTATTTT
CSVGQGRADTQYF
>TRBV7-2|NA|TRBJ2-7|few
TGTGCCAGCAGCTTTATCGGGTCCGACTACGAGCAGTACTTC
CASSFIGSDYEQYF
>TRBV2|NA|TRBJ2-2|many
TGTGCCAGCACCGCGAACACCGGGGAGCTGTTTTTT
CASTANTGELFF
>TRBV7-9|NA|TRBJ1-6|many
TGTGCCAGCAGCGGGAGGGATTCACCCCTCCACTTT
CASSGRDSPLHF
>TRBV6-1|TRBD1|TRBJ1-3|many
TGTGCCAGCAGTAAGGGACAGGGGAAATCTGGAAACACCATATATTTT
CASSKGQGKSGNTIYF
>TRBV7-2|NA|TRBJ1-2|once
TGTGCCAGCAGCCCTGACATCTCCCTCCCTATTGGCTACACCTTC
CASSPDISLPIGYTF
>TRBV6-1|NA|TRBJ1-2|once
TGTGCCAAGTCTTTGGACTATGGCTACACCTTC
CAKSLDYGYTF
>TRBV11-2|TRBD2|TRBJ2-5|many
TGTGCCAGCAGCTTCTCAGGGACTAGCTTTGAGACCCAGTACTTC
CASSFSGTSFETQYF
>TRBV27|TRBD2|TRBJ2-2|NA
TGTGCCAGCAGTTTTTTACTAGCGGGGGGCTATGGAAACACCGGGGAGCTGTTTTTT
CASSFLLAGGYGNTGELFF